The source of this T cell receptor beta chain is a study of control samples from healthy donors and cancer patients. Trimming pared 3 bases from V and 8 bases from J, leaving 8 bases between. The germline CDR1 and CDR2 sequences are MDHEN and SYDVKM. This CDR3 has 12 amino acids. This table comes from immunoSEQ multiplex PCR, and its TCRdb copy is limited to in-frame clones, with some not included. Found here are 82,000 or so clones, 90% to 95% of them singletons; the top ten hold 4.8%. Sequencing used blood. This sequence joins TRBV28 and TRBJ1-3; unclear D gene. This clonotype was sampled from a woman younger than 30 in good health. The CDR3 sequence is CASSLKGDTIYF. The CDR3 DNA sequence: TGTGCCAGCAGTTTGAAGGGAGACACCATATATTTT.